Reported below is one T cell receptor beta chain. Its antigen is undetermined. This specimen comes from a study of T cells in Graves' hyperthyroidism and ophthalmopathy. Study findings and constraints: The model made its ophthalmopathy prediction, and onset followed a median about 6.8 months later.

This CDR3 has 12 amino acids. V trimming: 9 bases; J trimming: 7 bases; junction bases outside the gene matches: 4. The germline V gene has CDR1 MNHEY and CDR2 SVGEGT. Authors of the study amplified TCR beta CDR3 regions from RNA transcripts. The HTBI set primed first-round TCR CDR3 RT-PCR. TCRdb reanalysed the multiplex PCR reads using MiXCR and keeps one entry per CDR3 protein. Among about 380,000 distinct CDR3 sequences listed, approximately 18% were seen once. This TCR was recovered from a man in his late teens or twenties with Graves' ophthalmopathy. Material for sequencing was blood. The chain carries TRBV6-2 or TRBV6-3 and TRBJ1-4; 8 nucleotides line up with TRBD1. For the CDR3, the DNA is TGTGCCAGTGGACAGGGTCCTGAAAAACTGTTTTTT. Translated, it gives CASGQGPEKLFF.